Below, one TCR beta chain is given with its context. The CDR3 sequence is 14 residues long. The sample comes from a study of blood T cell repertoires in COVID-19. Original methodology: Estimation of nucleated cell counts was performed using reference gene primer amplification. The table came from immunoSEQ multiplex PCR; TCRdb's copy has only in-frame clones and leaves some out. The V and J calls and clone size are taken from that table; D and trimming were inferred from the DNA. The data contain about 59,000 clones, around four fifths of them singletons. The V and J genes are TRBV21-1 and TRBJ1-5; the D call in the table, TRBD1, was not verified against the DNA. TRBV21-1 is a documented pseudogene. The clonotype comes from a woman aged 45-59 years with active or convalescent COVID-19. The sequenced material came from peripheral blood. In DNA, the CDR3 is TGTGCCAGCAGCAAAGGACAGAGCAATCAGCCCCAGCATTTT. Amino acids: CASSKGQSNQPQHF.